The present entry profiles one T cell receptor beta chain with its context. What antigen it recognizes has not been identified. No base qualities exist here, and no much larger clone lies one base off it. The method behind the library was the immunoSEQ multiplex PCR assay. In TCRdb, the immuneACCESS table is reduced to in-frame sequences with V and J assigned. These tables do not hold every clone; where another copy was compared, an unresolved V gene accounts for under half, and the others remain unexplained. This sample has about 52,000 clones in its table, and 92% of those were observed once. The ten biggest clones cover 0.74% of the sample. The germline V gene sets CDR1 to SGDLS and CDR2 to YYNGEE. Taken from cysteine to phenylalanine, the CDR3 has 16 residues. Only CDR3 DNA is held: 48 bases, read in frame from base 1. V is clipped by 2 bases and J by 2 bases, and the sequence between their germline boundaries is 16 bases long.

These data belong to a study of T cell changes during pregnancy in multiple sclerosis (dated by TCRdb to about 2019). For the study in its entirety: In women with multiple sclerosis, the researchers looked at how the T cell repertoire shifted as pregnancy progressed.

This TCR was recovered from a female donor with multiple sclerosis, enrolled in a pregnancy study. The chain is assembled from TRBV9 and TRBJ1-2; the D segment cannot be called with confidence. Sample: CD4+ T cells from peripheral blood mononuclear cells, taken in the third trimester of pregnancy. The bases read TGTGCCAGCAGCGTCCATCCACAGATGAGAAACTATGGCTACACCTTC. This gives the protein CASSVHPQMRNYGYTF.